Given below is one TCR beta chain in context. CDR1 is LNHDA, CDR2 SQIVND, per germline (reference sequence). Trimming removed 3 bases from V and 5 bases from J, with 16 bases in between. The CDR3 runs to 15 residues. The sample originates from a study of blood T cell repertoires in COVID-19. Data came from immunoSEQ multiplex PCR; TCRdb stores just in-frame clones and leaves some out. This sample has under 300,000 clones; more than 80% occur once, and the top ten carry under 3.5%. The source material was peripheral blood. The chain uses TRBV19 and TRBJ1-2; D remains unclear. The sequence came from a woman aged 25-40 years with active or convalescent COVID-19. CDR3 nucleotide sequence: TGTGCCAGTAGTATCCAGAATCGGGTCCAGTATGGCTACACCTTC. It encodes CASSIQNRVQYGYTF.